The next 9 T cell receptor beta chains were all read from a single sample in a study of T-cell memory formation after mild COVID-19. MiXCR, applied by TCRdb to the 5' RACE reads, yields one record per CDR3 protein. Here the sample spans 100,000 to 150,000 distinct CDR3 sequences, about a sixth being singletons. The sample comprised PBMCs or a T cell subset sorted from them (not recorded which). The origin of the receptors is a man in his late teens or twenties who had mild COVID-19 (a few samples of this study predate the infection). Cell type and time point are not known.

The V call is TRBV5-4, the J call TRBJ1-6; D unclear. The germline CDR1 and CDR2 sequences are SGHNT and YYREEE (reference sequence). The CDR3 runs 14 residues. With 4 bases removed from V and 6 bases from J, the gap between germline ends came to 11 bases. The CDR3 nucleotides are TGTGCCAGCAGCCCCCAGCCAGCTAATTCACCCCTCCACTTT. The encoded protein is CASSPQPANSPLHF.

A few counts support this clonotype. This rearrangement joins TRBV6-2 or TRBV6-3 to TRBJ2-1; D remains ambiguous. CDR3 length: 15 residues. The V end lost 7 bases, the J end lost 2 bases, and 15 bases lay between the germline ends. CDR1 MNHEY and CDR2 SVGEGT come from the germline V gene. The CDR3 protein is CASTSAHWPYNEQFF. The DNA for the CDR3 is TGTGCCAGCACGTCGGCTCACTGGCCCTACAATGAGCAGTTCTTC.

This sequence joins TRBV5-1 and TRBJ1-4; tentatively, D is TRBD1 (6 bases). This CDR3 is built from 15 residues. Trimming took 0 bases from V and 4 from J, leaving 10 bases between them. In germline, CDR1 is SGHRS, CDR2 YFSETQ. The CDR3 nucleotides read TGCGCCAGCAGCTTGGGGACAGCTTATAATGAAAAACTGTTTTTT. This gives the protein CASSLGTAYNEKLFF.

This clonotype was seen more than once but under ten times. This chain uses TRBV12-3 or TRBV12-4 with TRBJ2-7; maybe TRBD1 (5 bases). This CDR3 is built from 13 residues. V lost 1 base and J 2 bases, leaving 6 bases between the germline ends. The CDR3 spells CASSLVDTYEQYF. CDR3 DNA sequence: TGTGCCAGCAGTTTAGTGGACACCTACGAGCAGTACTTC.

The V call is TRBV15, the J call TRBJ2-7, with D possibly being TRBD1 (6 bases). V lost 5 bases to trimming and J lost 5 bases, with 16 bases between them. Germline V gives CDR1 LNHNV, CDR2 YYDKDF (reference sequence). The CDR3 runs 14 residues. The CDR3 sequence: CATSPRQGSDEQYF. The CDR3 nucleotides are TGTGCCACCAGCCCCCGCCAGGGGAGCGACGAGCAGTACTTC.

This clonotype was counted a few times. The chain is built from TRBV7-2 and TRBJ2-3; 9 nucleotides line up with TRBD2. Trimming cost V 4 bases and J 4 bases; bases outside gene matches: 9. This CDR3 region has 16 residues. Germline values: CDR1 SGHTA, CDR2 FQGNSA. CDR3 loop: CASSYNLASGADTQYF. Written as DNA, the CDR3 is TGTGCCAGCAGCTACAATTTGGCTAGCGGGGCAGATACGCAGTATTTT. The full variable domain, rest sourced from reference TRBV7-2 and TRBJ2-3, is GAGVSQSPSNKVTEKGKDVELRCDPISGHTALYWYRQSLGQGLEFLIYFQGNSAPDKSGLPSDRFSAERTGGSVSTLTIQRTQQEDSAVYLCASSYNLASGADTQYFGPGTRLTVL.

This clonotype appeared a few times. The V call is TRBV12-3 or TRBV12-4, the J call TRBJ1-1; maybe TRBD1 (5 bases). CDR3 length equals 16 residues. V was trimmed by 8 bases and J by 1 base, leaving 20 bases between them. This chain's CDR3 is CASGSNLGPGNTEAFF. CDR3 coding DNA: TGTGCCAGCGGTTCTAACTTGGGACCAGGGAACACTGAAGCTTTCTTT.

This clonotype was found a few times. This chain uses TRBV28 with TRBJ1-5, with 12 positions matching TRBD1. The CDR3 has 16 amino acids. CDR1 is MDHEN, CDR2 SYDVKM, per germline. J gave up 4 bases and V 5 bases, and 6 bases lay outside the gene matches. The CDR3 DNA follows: TGTGCCAGCAGTCCAGGGGGACAGGGGGCAAATCAGCCCCAGCATTTT. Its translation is CASSPGGQGANQPQHF. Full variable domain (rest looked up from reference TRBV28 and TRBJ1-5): DVKVTQSSRYLVKRTGEKVFLECVQDMDHENMFWYRQDPGLGLRLIYFSYDVKMKEKGDIPEGYSVSREKKERFSLILESASTNQTSMYLCASSPGGQGANQPQHFGDGTRLSIL.

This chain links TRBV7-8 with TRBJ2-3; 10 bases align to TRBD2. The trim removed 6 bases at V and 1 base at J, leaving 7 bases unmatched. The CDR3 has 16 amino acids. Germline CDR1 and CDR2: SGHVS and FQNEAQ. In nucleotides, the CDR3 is TGTGCCAGCAGACCCGGGACTAGCGAACGCACAGATACGCAGTATTTT. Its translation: CASRPGTSERTDTQYF.